The present TCR beta chain was sequenced within a study of shared T cell receptors in the human thymus. This clone showed up just a few times. Repertoires were generated with immunoSEQ multiplex PCR, while TCRdb's copy carries only in-frame clones and drops some. The table lists about 500,000 clones, approximately 78% of them singletons. In addition, the sample was reused for a study of human thymus T cells.

The receptor was isolated from a boy less than two years old with a congenital heart defect. Sequencing was done on a sample of thymocytes.

The CDR3 is CASSIEREEGYEQYF. The CDR3 region has the DNA TGTGCCAGCAGCATCGAGCGGGAGGAGGGCTACGAGCAGTACTTC. This chain joins TRBV7-3 and TRBJ2-7; 9 bases line up with TRBD2. The CDR3 consists of 15 residues. The V gene end was trimmed by 5 bases and the J gene end by 3 bases; junction bases not matched to a gene: 8. Germline V lookup: CDR1 SGHTA, CDR2 FQGTGA.